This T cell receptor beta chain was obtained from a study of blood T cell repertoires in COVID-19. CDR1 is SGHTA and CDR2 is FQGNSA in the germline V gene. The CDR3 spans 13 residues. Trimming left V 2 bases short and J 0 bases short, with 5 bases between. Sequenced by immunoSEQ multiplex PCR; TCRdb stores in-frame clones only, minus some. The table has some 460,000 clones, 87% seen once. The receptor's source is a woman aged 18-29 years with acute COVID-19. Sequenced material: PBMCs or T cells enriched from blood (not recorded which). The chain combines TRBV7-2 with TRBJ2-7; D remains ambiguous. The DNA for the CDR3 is TGTGCCAGCAGCTTACAGATCTCCTACGAGCAGTACTTC. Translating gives CASSLQISYEQYF.